This TCR beta chain was sequenced for a study of beta chain features in type 1 diabetes. Study-wide findings and caveats: Patients' naive, central memory and Treg TCRB repertoires seemed closer to one another than those of healthy donors. Researchers report that Type 1 diabetes patients had moderately but significantly shorter TCRB CDR3s across all four CD4+ subsets. These data did not resolve whether HLA type affects TCRB rearrangement.

Only one heparinised blood draw was taken per donor, and its volume averaged about 120 mL. On this clone itself: Its specificity is not known.

This CDR3 spans 14 amino acids. The germline gives CDR1 MDHEN, CDR2 SYDVKM. V was clipped by 3 bases and J by 11 bases; unmatched bases: 7. Every isolated RNA sample was fully reverse transcribed, so sequencing captured expressed TCRB transcripts. Produced via immunoSEQ multiplex PCR; TCRdb's table is partial and in-frame only. Of about 150,000 clones detected, approximately 10% appear once; the ten largest clones hold roughly 0.45%. This TCR was recovered from a man aged 25-45 years with type 1 diabetes. Sample: central memory CD4+ T cells from blood. The chain joins TRBV28 to TRBJ1-4, with TRBD1 identical over 9 bases. CDR3 DNA: TGTGCCAGCAGTTTCCGGGACAGGGTTGGGAAACTGTTTTTT. Translated: CASSFRDRVGKLFF.